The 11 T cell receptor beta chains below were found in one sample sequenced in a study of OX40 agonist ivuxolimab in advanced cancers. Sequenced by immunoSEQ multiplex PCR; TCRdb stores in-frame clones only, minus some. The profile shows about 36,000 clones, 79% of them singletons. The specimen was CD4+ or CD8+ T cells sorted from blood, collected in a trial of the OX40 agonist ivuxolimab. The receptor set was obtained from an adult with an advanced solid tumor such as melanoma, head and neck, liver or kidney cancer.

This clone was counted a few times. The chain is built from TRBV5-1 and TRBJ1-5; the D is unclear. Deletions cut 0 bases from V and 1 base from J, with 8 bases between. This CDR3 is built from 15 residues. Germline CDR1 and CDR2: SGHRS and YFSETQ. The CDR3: CASSLDAGSNQPQHF. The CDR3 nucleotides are TGCGCCAGCAGCTTGGATGCAGGAAGCAATCAGCCCCAGCATTTT.

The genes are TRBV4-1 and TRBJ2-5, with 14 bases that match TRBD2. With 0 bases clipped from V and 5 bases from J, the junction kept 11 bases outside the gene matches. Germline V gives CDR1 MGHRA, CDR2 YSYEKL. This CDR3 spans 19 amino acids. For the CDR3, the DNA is TGCGCCAGCAGCCAAGAAGCGACTAGCGGGGGGGACCTCCGTGAGACCCAGTACTTC. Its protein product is CASSQEATSGGDLRETQYF.

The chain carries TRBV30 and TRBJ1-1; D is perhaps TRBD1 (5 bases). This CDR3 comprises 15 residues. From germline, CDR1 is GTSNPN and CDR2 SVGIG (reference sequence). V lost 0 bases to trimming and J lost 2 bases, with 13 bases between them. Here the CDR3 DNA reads TGTGCCTGGAGTGTATTGGGGGTGGGAAACACTGAAGCTTTCTTT. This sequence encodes CAWSVLGVGNTEAFF.

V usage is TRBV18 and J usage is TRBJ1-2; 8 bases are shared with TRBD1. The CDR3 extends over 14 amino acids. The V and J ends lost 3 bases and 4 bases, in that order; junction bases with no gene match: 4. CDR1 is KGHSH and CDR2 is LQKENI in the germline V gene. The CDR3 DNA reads TGTGCCAGCTCACCGACAGGGGAGAGCTATGGCTACACCTTC. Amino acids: CASSPTGESYGYTF.

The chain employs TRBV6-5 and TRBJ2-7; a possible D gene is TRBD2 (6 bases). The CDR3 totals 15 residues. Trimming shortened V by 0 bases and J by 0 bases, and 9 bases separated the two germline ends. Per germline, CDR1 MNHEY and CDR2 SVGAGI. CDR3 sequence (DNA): TGTGCCAGCAGTTACTCTCCGGGGGACTCCTACGAGCAGTACTTC. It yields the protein CASSYSPGDSYEQYF.

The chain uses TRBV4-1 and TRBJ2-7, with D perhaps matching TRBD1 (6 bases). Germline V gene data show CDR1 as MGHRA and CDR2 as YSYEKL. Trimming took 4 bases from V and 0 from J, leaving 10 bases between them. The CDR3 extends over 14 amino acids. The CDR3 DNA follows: TGCGCCAGCAGCCCGGACAGCCTCTCCTACGAGCAGTACTTC. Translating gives CASSPDSLSYEQYF.

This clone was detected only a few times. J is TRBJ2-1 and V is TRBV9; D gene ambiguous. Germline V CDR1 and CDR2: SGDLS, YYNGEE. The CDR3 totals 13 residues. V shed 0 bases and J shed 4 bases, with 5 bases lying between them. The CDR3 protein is CASSVVSYNEQFF. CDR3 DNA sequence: TGTGCCAGCAGCGTAGTGAGTTACAATGAGCAGTTCTTC. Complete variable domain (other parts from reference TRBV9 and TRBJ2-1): DSGVTQTPKHLITATGQRVTLRCSPRSGDLSVYWYQQSLDQGLQFLIQYYNGEERAKGNILERFSAQQFPDLHSELNLSSLELGDSALYFCASSVVSYNEQFFGPGTRLTVL.

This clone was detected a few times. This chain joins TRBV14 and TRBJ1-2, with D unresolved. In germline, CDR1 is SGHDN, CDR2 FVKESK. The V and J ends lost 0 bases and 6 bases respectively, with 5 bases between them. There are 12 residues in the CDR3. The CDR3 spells CASSQEANGYTF. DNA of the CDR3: TGTGCCAGCAGCCAAGAGGCAAATGGCTACACCTTC.

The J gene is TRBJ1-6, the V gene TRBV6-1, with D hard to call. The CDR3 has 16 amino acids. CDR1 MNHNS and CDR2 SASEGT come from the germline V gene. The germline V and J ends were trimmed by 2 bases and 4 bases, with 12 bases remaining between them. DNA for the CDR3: TGTGCCAGCAGTGAAAAGCCGGGCAGTTATAATTCACCCCTCCACTTT. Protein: CASSEKPGSYNSPLHF.

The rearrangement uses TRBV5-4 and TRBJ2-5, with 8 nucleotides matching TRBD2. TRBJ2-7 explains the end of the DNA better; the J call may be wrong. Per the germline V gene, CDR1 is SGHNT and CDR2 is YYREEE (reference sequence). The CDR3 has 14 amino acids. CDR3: CASFSAGGSYEQYF. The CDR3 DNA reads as TGTGCCAGCTTCTCGGCGGGGGGATCCTACGAGCAGTACTTC.

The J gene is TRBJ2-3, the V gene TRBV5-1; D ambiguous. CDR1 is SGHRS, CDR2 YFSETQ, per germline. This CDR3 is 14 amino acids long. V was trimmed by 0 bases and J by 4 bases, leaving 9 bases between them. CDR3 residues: CASSLERPSDTQYF. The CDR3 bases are TGCGCCAGCAGCTTGGAAAGGCCCTCAGATACGCAGTATTTT. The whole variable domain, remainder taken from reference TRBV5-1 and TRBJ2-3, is KAGVTQTPRYLIKTRGQQVTLSCSPISGHRSVSWYQQTPGQGLQFLFEYFSETQRNKGNFPGRFSGRQFSNSRSEMNVSTLELGDSALYLCASSLERPSDTQYFGPGTRLTVL.